The clone carrying this T cell receptor (beta chain) was detected once. The V and J ends lost 4 bases and 4 bases respectively, with 14 bases between them. Germline lookup yields CDR1 LNHNV and CDR2 YYDKDF (reference sequence). The CDR3 consists of 15 residues. The sample originates from a study of blood T cell repertoires in COVID-19. The overall study: The cDNA or gDNA used as material had been derived from T cells, B-cell-depleted T cells, or PBMCs.

Original analysis: Amplifying reference gene primers gave estimates of nucleated cell counts. Clones were sequenced by immunoSEQ multiplex PCR, and TCRdb holds only the in-frame ones, with some missing. The DNA was the basis for D and trimming; V, J and clone size are from that table. The repertoire holds over 110,000 clones, 84% seen once, with roughly 10% in the top ten. The sample taken for sequencing was peripheral blood. This receptor was taken from a man in his fifties or sixties with active or convalescent COVID-19. The chain is built from TRBV15 and TRBJ2-1; TRBD2 is a possible D gene (7 bases). CDR3 sequence (DNA): TGTGCCACCAGCACAAGGGGGGGCGGATACAATGAGCAGTTCTTC. Translated, it gives CATSTRGGGYNEQFF.